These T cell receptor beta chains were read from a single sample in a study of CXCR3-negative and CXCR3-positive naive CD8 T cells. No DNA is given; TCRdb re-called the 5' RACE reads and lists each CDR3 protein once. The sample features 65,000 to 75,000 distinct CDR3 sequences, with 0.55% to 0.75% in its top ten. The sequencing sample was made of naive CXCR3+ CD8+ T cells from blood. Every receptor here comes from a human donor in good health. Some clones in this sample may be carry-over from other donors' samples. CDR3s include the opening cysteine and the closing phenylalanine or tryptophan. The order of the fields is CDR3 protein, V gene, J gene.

CDR3: CASSSTGTGTYEQYF
V: TRBV7-9
J: TRBJ2-7

CDR3: CASSSWDRNTEAFF
V: TRBV7-9
J: TRBJ1-1

CDR3: CASSLVGWGNTGELFF
V: TRBV7-8
J: TRBJ2-2

CDR3: CASSVVGTNTGELFF
V: TRBV7-3
J: TRBJ2-2

CDR3: CASSFWAGGYRDTQYF
V: TRBV12-3/TRBV12-4
J: TRBJ2-3

CDR3: CASSLWTGISYEQYF
V: TRBV28
J: TRBJ2-7

CDR3: CSVGGTRYSNQPQHF
V: TRBV29-1
J: TRBJ1-5

CDR3: CAINEGAGFVRSGANVLTF
V: TRBV10-3
J: TRBJ2-6

CDR3: CASSYDSPTDTQYF
V: TRBV6-6
J: TRBJ2-3

CDR3: CASSARVSEQFF
V: TRBV25-1
J: TRBJ2-1

CDR3: CSVVHREETQYF
V: TRBV29-1
J: TRBJ2-5